Below are 3 T cell receptor beta chains sequenced from a single sample in a study of persistence of HIV-infected CD4 T cells (dated by TCRdb to 2020 to 2022). What this sample's treatment or condition label stands for: suppressive antiretroviral therapy. A pool of overlapping HIV-1 Gag 15-mer peptides was used at about 1 ug per peptide per mL for cell stimulation. Nonresponding CD40L-negative CD69-negative CD45RO-high memory CD4+ T cells were sorted as memory populations depleted of antigen-responding cells. Their antigens remain unidentified. TCRbeta repertoires were sequenced from genomic DNA with the immunoSEQ hsTCRB assay version 4 in survey mode. TCRdb carries this immuneACCESS record with in-frame sequences only. Its versions omit some clonotypes, under half of them owing to an unresolved V gene in the studies checked, with the rest unexplained. In all, the sample holds about 64,000 clones, and 70% to 75% of those were seen once. Of the sample, under 2% is held by the ten largest clones.

The material sequenced was CD4+ T cells sorted from PBMCs after approximately 20-hour stimulation, taken from a patient who received antiretroviral therapy. This specimen's cell subset or site label, per the study, means: CD40L-CD69- CD45RO-high memory CD4 T cells not responding to Gag peptides. The receptors were gathered from an adult man with HIV who was CMV-seropositive.

J is TRBJ1-2 and V is TRBV2; no firm D call. Germline V gives CDR1 SNHLY, CDR2 FYNNEI. This CDR3 region has 13 residues. V was cut by 3 bases and J by 0 bases, with 5 bases left in between. Written as DNA, the CDR3 is TGTGCCAGCAGTGAGTCACCTAACTATGGCTACACCTTC. Translated: CASSESPNYGYTF.

V is TRBV7-9 and J is TRBJ2-7; unclear D gene. The CDR3 has 14 residues. With 1 base removed from V and 2 bases from J, the gap between germline ends came to 9 bases. Germline V CDR1 and CDR2: SEHNR, FQNEAQ (reference sequence). This CDR3 is CASSLGNWAYEQYF. CDR3 coding DNA: TGTGCCAGCAGCTTAGGTAACTGGGCCTACGAGCAGTACTTC.

The CDR3 DNA reads TGTGCCAGCAGCCAACGAACCGGGGCCCTCTATGGCTACACCTTC. This translates into CASSQRTGALYGYTF. The rearrangement joins TRBV3-1 (or the pseudogene TRBV3-2) to TRBJ1-2; the D gene is possibly TRBD1 (5 bases). The germline V gene has CDR1 LGHDT and CDR2 YNNKEL (reference sequence). CDR3 length: 15 amino acids. Trimming removed 2 bases at V and 4 bases at J, with 14 bases between.